This TCR beta chain is drawn from a study of OX40 agonist ivuxolimab in advanced cancers. Study-wide context: Previous treatment with anti-PD-1, anti-PD-L1 or anti-CTLA-4 therapy was allowed; 40% had received some. Findings and limits, study-wide: Dosing at 0.1 to 3.0 mg/kg was accompanied by clonal expansion of CD4+ and CD8+ blood T cells by week 6.

Patients were ruled out by autoimmune disease history or systemic immunosuppression. For this clone: Antigen specificity is unknown.

This table comes from immunoSEQ multiplex PCR, and its TCRdb copy is limited to in-frame clones, with some not included. In the table there are some 95,000 clones, about 92% of which are singletons. Germline CDR1 MNHEY, CDR2 SVGAGI. The CDR3 contains 13 residues. Trimming left V 3 bases short and J 6 bases short, with 11 bases between. The sequencing here drew on CD4+ or CD8+ T cells sorted from blood, taken in a trial of the OX40 agonist ivuxolimab. This receptor was identified in an adult with an advanced solid tumor such as melanoma, head and neck, liver or kidney cancer. The chain uses TRBV6-5 and TRBJ1-1; no clear D gene. In DNA, the CDR3 is TGTGCCAGCAGTTATGGCAAGGGAGCTGAAGCTTTCTTT. This gives the protein CASSYGKGAEAFF.